Listed below are T cell receptor beta chains from one sample, sequenced in a study of cytomegalovirus exposure and HLA in healthy donors. Generated by immunoSEQ multiplex PCR, the TCRdb table keeps only in-frame clones and is missing some. The sample lists approximately 130,000 clones; 70% to 90% were seen once. Source material: PBMCs. The receptors stem from a woman aged 18-29 years in good health and CMV-seronegative. CDR3s include the opening cysteine and the closing phenylalanine or tryptophan. D genes are given only for firm matches. The size entry is marked missing in some rows and otherwise reads once, few, many or a size class.

v_gene	j_gene	d_gene	abundance	CDR3aa	CDR3nt
TRBV5-5	TRBJ1-2	TRBD1	.	CASSLGGQGGYGYTF	TGTGCCAGCAGCTTGGGGGGACAGGGAGGCTATGGCTACACCTTC
TRBV4-2	TRBJ2-1	TRBD2	.	CASSPLGLAGLGGSTYNEQFF	TGTGCCAGCAGCCCCCTCGGACTAGCGGGTTTGGGGGGTTCAACCTACAATGAGCAGTTCTTC
TRBV7-3	TRBJ2-1	TRBD2	.	CASSPQRLAGANEQFF	TGTGCCAGCAGCCCACAACGACTAGCGGGAGCGAATGAGCAGTTCTTC
TRBV7-3	TRBJ1-1	.	once	CASSLYGNTEAFF	TGTGCCAGCAGTTTGTACGGGAACACTGAAGCTTTCTTT
TRBV5-1	TRBJ2-1	TRBD1	.	CASSLVAGGHEQFF	TGCGCCAGCAGCTTGGTGGCAGGGGGCCATGAGCAGTTCTTC
TRBV7-2	TRBJ2-3	TRBD2	.	CASSSPSGLDLWGTDTQYF	TGTGCCAGCAGCTCCCCCTCGGGACTAGACCTCTGGGGAACAGATACGCAGTATTTT
TRBV5-8	TRBJ2-7	TRBD2	.	CASSPVAGANSYEQYF	TGTGCCAGCAGCCCGGTAGCGGGAGCAAACTCCTACGAGCAGTACTTC
TRBV5-1	TRBJ1-1	.	.	CASSLEPGVGTEAFF	TGCGCCAGCAGCTTAGAACCGGGGGTGGGCACTGAAGCTTTCTTT
TRBV2	TRBJ1-5	.	.	CASSEGSYSNQPQHF	TGTGCCAGCAGTGAAGGAAGCTATAGCAATCAGCCCCAGCATTTT
TRBV14	TRBJ2-1	TRBD1	.	CASSPGTGYNEQFF	TGTGCCAGCAGCCCCGGGACAGGTTACAATGAGCAGTTCTTC
TRBV28	TRBJ1-2	.	.	CASSSQGNYGYTF	TGTGCCAGCAGTTCTCAGGGGAACTATGGCTACACCTTC
TRBV9	TRBJ2-1	.	.	CASSLEGRGNEQFF	TGTGCCAGCAGCCTAGAGGGGAGGGGGAATGAGCAGTTCTTC
TRBV28	TRBJ2-1	.	once	CASSLNTWGRHEQFF	TGTGCCAGCAGTTTAAATACATGGGGCAGGCATGAGCAGTTCTTC
TRBV2	TRBJ2-2	TRBD1	.	CASSMDRGGSGELFF	TGTGCCAGCAGCATGGACAGGGGCGGTTCCGGGGAGCTGTTTTTT
TRBV27	TRBJ2-1	TRBD2	.	CASSARLAGPSYNEQFF	TGTGCCAGCAGTGCCCGACTAGCGGGGCCCTCCTACAATGAGCAGTTCTTC
TRBV10-3	TRBJ2-1	.	.	CAISSGQGEQFF	TGTGCCATCAGTTCAGGGCAAGGTGAGCAGTTCTTC
TRBV7-9	TRBJ2-1	TRBD2	.	CASSLSGRGRYEQFF	TGTGCCAGCAGCCTTAGCGGGAGAGGTCGGTATGAGCAGTTCTTC
TRBV10-1	TRBJ2-1	.	.	CASSESRGVRNEQFF	TGCGCCAGCAGTGAGTCAAGGGGCGTTCGGAATGAGCAGTTCTTC
TRBV19	TRBJ1-2	.	.	CASTRGSNYGYTF	TGTGCCAGCACACGGGGATCTAACTATGGCTACACCTTC
TRBV27	TRBJ2-1	.	once	CASSLSFGILVNEQFF	TGTGCCAGCAGTTTATCGTTCGGGATCTTGGTCAATGAGCAGTTCTTC
TRBV7-9	TRBJ1-5	.	.	CASSLSSQPQHF	TGTGCCAGCAGCTTGTCATCACAGCCCCAGCATTTT
TRBV5-5	TRBJ2-2	TRBD2	.	CASSLVSSGNTGELFF	TGTGCCAGCAGCTTGGTGTCTAGCGGAAACACCGGGGAGCTGTTTTTT
TRBV5-6	TRBJ2-5	TRBD1	.	CASSSRTGTTQETQYF	TGTGCCAGCAGCTCAAGGACAGGGACGACCCAAGAGACCCAGTACTTC
TRBV6-1	TRBJ2-7	TRBD1	few	CASSEAGTGGYEQYF	TGTGCCAGCAGTGAAGCCGGGACAGGGGGTTACGAGCAGTACTTC
TRBV27	TRBJ1-2	.	.	CASSFISHRGWANYGYTF	TGTGCCAGCAGTTTCATCTCCCACCGGGGATGGGCTAACTATGGCTACACCTTC
TRBV11-2	TRBJ2-7	TRBD1	.	CASRGQSSYEQYF	TGTGCCAGCAGGGGACAGAGCTCCTACGAGCAGTACTTC
TRBV7-9	TRBJ2-6	TRBD1	.	CASSGTGGSGANVLTF	TGTGCCAGCAGCGGGACAGGGGGTTCTGGGGCCAACGTCCTGACTTTC
TRBV9	TRBJ1-2	.	.	CASSADGSGAYGYTF	TGTGCCAGCAGCGCCGATGGGTCAGGGGCTTATGGCTACACCTTC
TRBV9	TRBJ2-5	TRBD2	.	CASSPHGSGGQETQYF	TGTGCCAGCAGCCCACACGGCAGCGGGGGGCAAGAGACCCAGTACTTC
TRBV2	TRBJ1-1	.	.	CASSERGVVAFF	TGTGCCAGCAGTGAACGGGGGGTGGTGGCTTTCTTT
TRBV6-1	TRBJ2-7	TRBD1	.	CASRVDRGSYEQYF	TGTGCCAGCAGGGTGGACAGGGGTTCGTACGAGCAGTACTTC
TRBV7-8	TRBJ1-5	TRBD1	.	CASRPGTGQYSNQPQHF	TGTGCCAGCAGGCCGGGGACAGGGCAATATAGCAATCAGCCCCAGCATTTT
TRBV19	TRBJ1-2	.	.	CASTEGYGYTF	TGTGCCAGTACGGAGGGATATGGCTACACCTTC
TRBV7-3	TRBJ2-2	.	.	CASRYLTNTGELFF	TGTGCCAGCAGATACCTAACGAACACCGGGGAGCTGTTTTTT
TRBV28	TRBJ2-3	TRBD1	.	CASSSQPGQGWRNTQYF	TGTGCCAGCAGTTCACAACCGGGACAGGGCTGGAGAAATACGCAGTATTTT
TRBV5-4	TRBJ1-1	.	.	CASSLDLNTEAFF	TGTGCCAGCAGCTTGGACTTGAACACTGAAGCTTTCTTT
TRBV4-2	TRBJ1-3	.	once	CASSETTTKGNTIYF	TGTGCCAGCAGCGAAACTACTACGAAGGGAAACACCATATATTTT
TRBV25-1	TRBJ1-2	.	once	CASSRESNYGYTF	TGTGCCAGCAGTCGGGAATCTAACTATGGCTACACCTTC
TRBV6-5	TRBJ2-5	.	many	CASSGSGGETQYF	TGTGCCAGCAGTGGTAGCGGAGGGGAGACCCAGTACTTC
TRBV27	TRBJ1-5	TRBD1	.	CASSLRQGNQPQHF	TGTGCCAGCAGTTTGCGACAGGGTAATCAGCCCCAGCATTTT
TRBV9	TRBJ1-1	.	.	CASSVGGGSTEAFF	TGTGCCAGCAGCGTAGGTGGGGGGAGCACTGAAGCTTTCTTT
TRBV5-1	TRBJ1-2	.	.	CASSLVSTVSNYGYTF	TGCGCCAGCAGCTTGGTCTCGACAGTTTCTAACTATGGCTACACCTTC
TRBV2	TRBJ1-1	TRBD1	.	CASSATGTGGLNTEAFF	TGTGCCAGCAGTGCCACCGGGACAGGGGGCTTGAACACTGAAGCTTTCTTT
TRBV16	TRBJ2-1	.	.	CASSQSVGPTSSYNEQFF	TGTGCCAGCAGCCAATCAGTGGGTCCGACTAGCTCCTACAATGAGCAGTTCTTC
TRBV30	TRBJ1-5	.	.	CAWSVGENQPQHF	TGTGCCTGGAGTGTGGGAGAAAATCAGCCCCAGCATTTT
TRBV7-9	TRBJ2-1	.	.	CATHEGGAFEQFF	TGTGCCACCCACGAGGGGGGGGCCTTTGAGCAGTTCTTC
TRBV27	TRBJ2-2	TRBD1	.	CASRSTGGNTGELFF	TGTGCCAGCAGGTCGACAGGGGGGAACACCGGGGAGCTGTTTTTT
TRBV7-9	TRBJ2-7	TRBD1	.	CASSLGQGAIDYEQYF	TGTGCCAGCAGCCTTGGACAGGGGGCCATAGACTACGAGCAGTACTTC
TRBV30	TRBJ1-4	TRBD1	.	CAWSVFRGQGSGEKLFF	TGTGCCTGGAGTGTATTCAGGGGGCAAGGATCGGGTGAAAAACTGTTTTTT
TRBV7-3	TRBJ2-5	.	once	CASSLARGQTQYF	TGTGCCAGCAGCTTAGCCAGGGGACAGACCCAGTACTTC
TRBV6-6	TRBJ2-1	TRBD2	.	CASRTGTSGRGNEQFF	TGTGCCAGCAGAACCGGGACTAGCGGGAGGGGGAATGAGCAGTTCTTC
TRBV5-1	TRBJ2-3	TRBD2	.	CASSITWAGGPGDTQYF	TGCGCCAGCAGCATCACCTGGGCGGGAGGGCCAGGAGATACGCAGTATTTT